This T cell receptor (beta chain) is from a study of T-cell reconstitution after alpha-beta-depleted transplantation in children. General observations from the study: Roughly two months post-transplant, alpha-beta T cells reportedly originated from several hundred graft clones that had expanded. At one year after transplant, newly produced T cells mostly accounted for T-cell counts and diversity.

Unique molecular identifiers were built into the TCRbeta library. TCRdb used MiXCR to reprocess the PCR reads, holding one entry per CDR3 protein. The table has some 350,000 distinct CDR3 sequences, around 15% seen once. This clonotype was found many times. The antigen is not known. Germline loops: CDR1 KGHSH, CDR2 LQKENI. This CDR3 has 16 amino acids. V trimming: 3 bases; J trimming: 8 bases; junction bases outside the gene matches: 9. The TCR sequence derives from a male patient between 2 and 10 years old who had a stem cell transplant for acute lymphoblastic leukemia, so the T cells may come from the graft donor. The rearrangement uses TRBV18 and TRBJ2-4; 11 bases align to TRBD2. The material was PBMCs, mostly from graft donor cells, obtained 360 days after TCRalphabeta/CD19-depleted stem cell transplant. The CDR3 sequence is CASSPSIAGGTHIQYF. In DNA form, the CDR3 reads TGTGCCAGCTCACCTTCCATAGCGGGAGGGACGCACATTCAGTACTTC.